This T cell receptor (beta chain) came from a study of T cells in Graves' hyperthyroidism and ophthalmopathy. Study-wide points: Blood also carried most thyroid clonotypes expanded above 0.001.

RNA transcripts gave rise to amplified TCR beta CDR3 regions. First-round RT-PCR of the TCR CDR3 relied on the HTBI primer set. TCRdb recomputed calls from the multiplex PCR reads with MiXCR, one row per CDR3 protein. The top ten clones hold approximately 6.8% of a sample with 650,000 to 800,000 distinct CDR3 sequences, just under 45% of them seen once. This CDR3 has 14 residues. The trim removed 4 bases at V and 6 bases at J, leaving 5 bases unmatched. Germline loops: CDR1 SNHLY, CDR2 FYNNEI. Remarks on this clonotype: What it binds is not known.

Patients were excluded because of uncontrolled infection, other autoimmune disease, pregnancy or lactation. This clonotype was obtained from an adult man with Graves' disease, either hyperthyroidism or ophthalmopathy (not recorded which). Sequenced input: peripheral blood or thyroid tissue (not recorded which). The chain joins TRBV2 to TRBJ1-5; 8 bases are shared with TRBD1. In nucleotides, the CDR3 is TGTGCCAGCAGTGGGACAGGGTCTTTTCAGCCCCAGCATTTT. This sequence encodes CASSGTGSFQPQHF.